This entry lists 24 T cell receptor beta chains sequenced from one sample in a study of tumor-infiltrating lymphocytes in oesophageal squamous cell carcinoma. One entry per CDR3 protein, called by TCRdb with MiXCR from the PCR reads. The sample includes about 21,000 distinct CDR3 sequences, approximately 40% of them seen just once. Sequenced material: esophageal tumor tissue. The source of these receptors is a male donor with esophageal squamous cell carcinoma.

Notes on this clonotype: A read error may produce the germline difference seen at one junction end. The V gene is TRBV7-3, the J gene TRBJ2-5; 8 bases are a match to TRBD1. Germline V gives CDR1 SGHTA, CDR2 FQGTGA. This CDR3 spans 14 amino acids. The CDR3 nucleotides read TGTGCCAGCAGCTTCAGGGGGCAGGGAGAGACCCGGTACTTC. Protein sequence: CASSFRGQGETRYF.

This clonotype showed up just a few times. The CDR3: CASSPRLAGSTKNIQYF. CDR3 DNA sequence: TGTGCCAGCAGTCCTCGACTAGCGGGGTCTACGAAAAACATTCAGTACTTC. This chain uses TRBV27 with TRBJ2-4; 11 nucleotides match TRBD2. The CDR3 length is 17 residues. With V trimmed by 5 bases and J by 4 bases, 10 bases remained unmatched. The germline V gene encodes CDR1 MNHEY and CDR2 SMNVEV (reference sequence).

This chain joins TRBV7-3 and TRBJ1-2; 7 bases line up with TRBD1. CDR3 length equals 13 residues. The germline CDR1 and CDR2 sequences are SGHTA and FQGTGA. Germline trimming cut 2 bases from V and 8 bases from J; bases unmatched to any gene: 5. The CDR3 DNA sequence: TGTGCCAGCAGCTTACAGACAGGGTACGGCTACACCTTC. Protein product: CASSLQTGYGYTF.

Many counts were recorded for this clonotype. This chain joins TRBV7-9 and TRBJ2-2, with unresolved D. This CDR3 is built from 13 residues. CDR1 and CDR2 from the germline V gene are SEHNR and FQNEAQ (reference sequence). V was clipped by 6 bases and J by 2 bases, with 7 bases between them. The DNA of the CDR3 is TGTGCCAGCAGGGGCGTAAACACCGGGGAGCTGTTTTTT. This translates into CASRGVNTGELFF.

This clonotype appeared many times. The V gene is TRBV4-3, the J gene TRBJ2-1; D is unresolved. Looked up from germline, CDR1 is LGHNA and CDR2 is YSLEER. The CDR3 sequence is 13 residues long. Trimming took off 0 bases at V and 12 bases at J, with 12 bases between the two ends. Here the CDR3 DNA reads TGCGCCAGCAGCCAAGAGATAAGGTTGGCGCAGTTCTTC. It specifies CASSQEIRLAQFF.

The CDR3 coding sequence is TGTGCCAGCAGTTTAGGCCTAGCGGCCTACGAGCAGTACTTC. It is translated as CASSLGLAAYEQYF. The chain links TRBV12-3 or TRBV12-4 to TRBJ2-1, with TRBD2 matching over 7 bases. The end of the DNA fits TRBJ2-7 better, so the J call may be wrong. The CDR3 length is 14 residues.

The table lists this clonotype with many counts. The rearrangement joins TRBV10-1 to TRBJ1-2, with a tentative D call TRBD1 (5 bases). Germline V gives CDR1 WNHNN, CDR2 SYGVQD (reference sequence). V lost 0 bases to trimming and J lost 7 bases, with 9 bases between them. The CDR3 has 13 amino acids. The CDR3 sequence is CASSESAGGGYTF. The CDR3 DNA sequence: TGCGCCAGCAGTGAGTCGGCGGGGGGTGGCTACACCTTC.

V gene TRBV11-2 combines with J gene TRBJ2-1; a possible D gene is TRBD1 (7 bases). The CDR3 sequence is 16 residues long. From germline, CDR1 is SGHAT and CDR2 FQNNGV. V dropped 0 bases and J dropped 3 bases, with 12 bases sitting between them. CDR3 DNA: TGTGCCAGCAGCTTAGAACCTCAGGGGGGCTACAATGAGCAGTTCTTC. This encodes CASSLEPQGGYNEQFF.

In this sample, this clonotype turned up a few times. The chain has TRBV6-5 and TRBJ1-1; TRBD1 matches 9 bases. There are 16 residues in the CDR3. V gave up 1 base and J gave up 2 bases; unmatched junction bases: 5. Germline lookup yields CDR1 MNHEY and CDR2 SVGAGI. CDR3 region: CASSYFRDRVNTEAFF. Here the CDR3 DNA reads TGTGCCAGCAGTTACTTCAGGGACAGGGTAAACACTGAAGCTTTCTTT.

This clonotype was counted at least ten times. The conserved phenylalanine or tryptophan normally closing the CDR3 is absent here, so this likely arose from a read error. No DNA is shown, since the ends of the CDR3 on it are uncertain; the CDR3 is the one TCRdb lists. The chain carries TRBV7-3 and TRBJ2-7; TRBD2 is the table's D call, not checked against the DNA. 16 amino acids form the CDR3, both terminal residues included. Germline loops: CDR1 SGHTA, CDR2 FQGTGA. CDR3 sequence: CASSPGITDYGYTFGS.

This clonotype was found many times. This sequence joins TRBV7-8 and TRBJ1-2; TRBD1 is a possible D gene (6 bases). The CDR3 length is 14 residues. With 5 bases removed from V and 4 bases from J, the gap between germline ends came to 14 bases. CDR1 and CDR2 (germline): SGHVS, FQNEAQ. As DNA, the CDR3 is TGTGCCAGCAGCGTAACAGGGATTGGCTATGGCTACACCTTC. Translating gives CASSVTGIGYGYTF.

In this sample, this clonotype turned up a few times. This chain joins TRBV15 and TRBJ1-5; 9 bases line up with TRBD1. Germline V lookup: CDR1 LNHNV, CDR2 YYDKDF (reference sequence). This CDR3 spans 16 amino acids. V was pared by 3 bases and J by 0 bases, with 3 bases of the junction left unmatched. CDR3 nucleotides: TGTGCCACCAGCAGTGGGACAGGGAGTAGCAATCAGCCCCAGCATTTT. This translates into CATSSGTGSSNQPQHF.

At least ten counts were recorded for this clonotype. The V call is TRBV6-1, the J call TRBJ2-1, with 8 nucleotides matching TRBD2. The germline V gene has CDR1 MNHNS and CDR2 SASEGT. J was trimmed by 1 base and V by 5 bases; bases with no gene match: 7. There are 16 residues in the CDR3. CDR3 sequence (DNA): TGTGCCAGCAGTAAAAGCGGGAGTGGGTCCTACAATGAGCAGTTCTTC. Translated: CASSKSGSGSYNEQFF.

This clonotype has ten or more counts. CDR3 sequence (DNA): TGTGCCAGCAGTTCCTTCACCCCGGGACTTCAGAACACTGAAGCTTTCTTT. Its protein is CASSSFTPGLQNTEAFF. This sequence joins TRBV27 and TRBJ1-1; tentative D call: TRBD1 (5 bases). This CDR3 region has 17 residues. Trimming cost V 4 bases and J 1 base, with 19 bases left between them. From germline, CDR1 is MNHEY and CDR2 SMNVEV (reference sequence).

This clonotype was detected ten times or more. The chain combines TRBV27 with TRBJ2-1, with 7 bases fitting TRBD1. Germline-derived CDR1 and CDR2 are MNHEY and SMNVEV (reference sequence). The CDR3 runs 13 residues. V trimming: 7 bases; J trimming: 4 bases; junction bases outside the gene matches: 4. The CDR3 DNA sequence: TGTGCCAGCACTTCGGGACAGTACAATGAGCAGTTCTTC. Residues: CASTSGQYNEQFF.

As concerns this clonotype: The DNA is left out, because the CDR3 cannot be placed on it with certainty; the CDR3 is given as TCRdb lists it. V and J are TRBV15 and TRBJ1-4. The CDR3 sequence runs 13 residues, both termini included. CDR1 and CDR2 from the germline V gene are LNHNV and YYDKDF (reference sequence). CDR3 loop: CATSREEQKTVFW.

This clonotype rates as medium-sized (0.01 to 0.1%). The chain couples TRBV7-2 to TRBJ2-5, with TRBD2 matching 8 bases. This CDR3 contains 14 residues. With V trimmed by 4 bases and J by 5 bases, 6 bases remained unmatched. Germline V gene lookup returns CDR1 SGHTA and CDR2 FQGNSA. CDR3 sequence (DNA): TGTGCCAGCAGCTCGAGCGGGAGAGGTGAGACCCAGTACTTC. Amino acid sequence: CASSSSGRGETQYF.

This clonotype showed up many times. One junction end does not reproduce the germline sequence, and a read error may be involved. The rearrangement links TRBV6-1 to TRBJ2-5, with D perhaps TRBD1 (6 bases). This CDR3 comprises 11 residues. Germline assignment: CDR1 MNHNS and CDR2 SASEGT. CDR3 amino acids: CASSSQGSFHF. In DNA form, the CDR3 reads TGTGCCAGCAGTTCCCAGGGGTCCTTTCACTTC.

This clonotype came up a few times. As DNA, the CDR3 is TGTGCCAGCAGACGGGGACAGGGAGGCAATGAGCAGTTCTTC. Translating gives CASRRGQGGNEQFF. The chain has TRBV7-9 and TRBJ2-7; TRBD1 agrees at 9 bases. TRBJ2-1 matches the DNA end more closely, so the J call is doubtful. Germline CDR1 reads SEHNR; CDR2 reads FQNEAQ (reference sequence). This CDR3 has 14 residues.

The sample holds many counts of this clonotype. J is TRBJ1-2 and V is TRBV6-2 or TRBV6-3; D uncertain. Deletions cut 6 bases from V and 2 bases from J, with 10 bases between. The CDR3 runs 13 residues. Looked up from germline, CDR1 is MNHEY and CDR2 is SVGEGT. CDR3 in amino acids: CASRIDLNYGYTF. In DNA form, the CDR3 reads TGTGCCAGCAGAATCGACCTAAACTATGGCTACACCTTC.

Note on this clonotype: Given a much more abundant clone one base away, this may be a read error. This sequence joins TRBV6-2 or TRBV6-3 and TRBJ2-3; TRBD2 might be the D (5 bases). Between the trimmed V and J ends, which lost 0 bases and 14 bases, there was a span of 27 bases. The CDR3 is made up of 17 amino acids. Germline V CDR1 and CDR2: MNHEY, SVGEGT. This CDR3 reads CASSYSTGRTNTGELYF. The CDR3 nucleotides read TGTGCCAGCAGTTACTCGACTGGCAGGACGAACACCGGGGAGCTGTATTTT.

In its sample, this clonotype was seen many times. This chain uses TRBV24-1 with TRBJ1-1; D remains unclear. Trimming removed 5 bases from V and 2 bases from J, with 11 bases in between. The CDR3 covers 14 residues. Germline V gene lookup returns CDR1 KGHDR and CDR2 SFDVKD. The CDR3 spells CATSASQGNTEAFF. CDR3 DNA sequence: TGTGCCACCAGTGCGTCACAAGGCAACACTGAAGCTTTCTTT.

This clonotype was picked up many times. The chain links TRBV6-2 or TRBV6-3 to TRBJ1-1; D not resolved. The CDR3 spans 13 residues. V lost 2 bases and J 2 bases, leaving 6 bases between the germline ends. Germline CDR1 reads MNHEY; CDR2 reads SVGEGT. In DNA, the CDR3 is TGTGCCAGCAGTTACGGAGACAACACTGAAGCTTTCTTT. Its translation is CASSYGDNTEAFF.

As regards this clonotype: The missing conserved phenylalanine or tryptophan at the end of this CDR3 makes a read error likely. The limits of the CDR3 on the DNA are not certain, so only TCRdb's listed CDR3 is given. The CDR3 protein is CASSLGVPSYGYTFGS. V usage is TRBV28 and J usage is TRBJ2-7; the listed D gene, TRBD2, was not tested against the DNA. Germline V gene sequence: CDR1 MDHEN, CDR2 SYDVKM. Inclusive of both ends, the CDR3 amounts to 16 amino acids.